In this sample, the clone carrying this TCR beta chain turned up a few times. This sample was included in a study of blood T cells in healthy people across ages. The CDR3 loop spans 15 amino acids. V gave up 5 bases and J gave up 3 bases; unmatched junction bases: 7. Germline CDR1 and CDR2: MDHEN and SYDVKM. A sample-barcoded 5' primer and a J-beta primer mix were used in a second PCR of roughly 7 to 12 cycles. TCRdb reprocessed the 5' RACE reads with MiXCR, giving one entry per CDR3 protein. The repertoire consists of around 1,700,000 distinct CDR3 sequences, with about 30% occurring once and the leading ten covering roughly 8.2%. Each donor had approximately 10 milliliters of peripheral blood drawn.

The sequenced material came from blood. This TCR was recovered from a woman in her thirties in good health. The chain uses TRBV28 and TRBJ1-5, with 7 positions matching TRBD1. The CDR3 DNA is TGTGCCAGCAGTCACGGGACAGCTAACAATCAGCCCCAGCATTTT. This codes for CASSHGTANNQPQHF.